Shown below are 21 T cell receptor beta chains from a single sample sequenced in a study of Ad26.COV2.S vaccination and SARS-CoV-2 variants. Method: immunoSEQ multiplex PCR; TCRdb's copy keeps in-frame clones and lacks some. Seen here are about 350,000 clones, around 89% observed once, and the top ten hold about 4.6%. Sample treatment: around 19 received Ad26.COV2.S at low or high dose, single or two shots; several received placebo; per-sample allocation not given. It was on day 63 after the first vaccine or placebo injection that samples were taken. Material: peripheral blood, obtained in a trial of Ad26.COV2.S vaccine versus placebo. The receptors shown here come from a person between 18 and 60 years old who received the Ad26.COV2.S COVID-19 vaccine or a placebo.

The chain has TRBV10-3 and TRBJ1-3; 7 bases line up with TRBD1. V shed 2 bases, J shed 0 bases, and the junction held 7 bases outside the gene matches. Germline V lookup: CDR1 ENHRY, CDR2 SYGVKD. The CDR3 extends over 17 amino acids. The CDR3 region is CAISESTGAVSGNTIYF. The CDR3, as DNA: TGTGCCATCAGTGAGAGTACAGGGGCCGTCTCTGGAAACACCATATATTTT.

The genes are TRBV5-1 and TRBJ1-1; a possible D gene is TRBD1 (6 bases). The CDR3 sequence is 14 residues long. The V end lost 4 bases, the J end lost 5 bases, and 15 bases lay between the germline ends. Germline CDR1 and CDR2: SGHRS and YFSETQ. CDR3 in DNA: TGCGCCAGCAGCCCGGGGGGGGCGGAAACTGAAGCTTTCTTT. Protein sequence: CASSPGGAETEAFF.

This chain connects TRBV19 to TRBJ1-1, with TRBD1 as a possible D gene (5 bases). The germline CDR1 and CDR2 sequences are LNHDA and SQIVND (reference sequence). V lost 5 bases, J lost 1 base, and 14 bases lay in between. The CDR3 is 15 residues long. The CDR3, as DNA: TGTGCCAGTAGTTCCTCCAGGGCTGAGAACACTGAAGCTTTCTTT. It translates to CASSSSRAENTEAFF. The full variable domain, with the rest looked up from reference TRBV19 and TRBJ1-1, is DGGITQSPKYLFRKEGQNVTLSCEQNLNHDAMYWYRQDPGQGLRLIYYSQIVNDFQKGDIAEGYSVSREKKESFPLTVTSAQKNPTAFYLCASSSSRAENTEAFFGQGTRLTVV.

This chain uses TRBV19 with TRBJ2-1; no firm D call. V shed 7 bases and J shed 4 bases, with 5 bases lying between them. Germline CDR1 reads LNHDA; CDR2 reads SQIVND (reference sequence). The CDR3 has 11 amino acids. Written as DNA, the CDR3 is TGTGCCAGTAAAGTATACAATGAGCAGTTCTTC. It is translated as CASKVYNEQFF.

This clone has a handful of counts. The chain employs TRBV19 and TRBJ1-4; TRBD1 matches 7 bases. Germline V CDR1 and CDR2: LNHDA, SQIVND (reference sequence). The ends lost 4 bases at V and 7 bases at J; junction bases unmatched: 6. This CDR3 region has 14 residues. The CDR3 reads CASSKGGYGEKLFF. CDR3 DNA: TGTGCCAGTAGTAAAGGGGGCTATGGTGAAAAACTGTTTTTT.

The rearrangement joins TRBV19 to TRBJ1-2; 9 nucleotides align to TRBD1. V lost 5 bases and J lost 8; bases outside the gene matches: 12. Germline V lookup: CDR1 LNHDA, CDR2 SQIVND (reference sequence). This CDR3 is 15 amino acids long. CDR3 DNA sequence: TGTGCCAGTAGTCTCCGGGACAGGGCTTGGGAAGGCTACACCTTC. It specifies CASSLRDRAWEGYTF.

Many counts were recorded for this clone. Here the CDR3 DNA reads TGTGCCAGCAGCGGTAGGGGGGGAACTGAAGCTTTCTTT. This sequence encodes CASSGRGGTEAFF. The chain combines TRBV12-3 or TRBV12-4 with TRBJ1-1; a possible D gene is TRBD1 (6 bases). The CDR3 covers 13 residues. V was pared by 6 bases and J by 5 bases, with 13 bases between.

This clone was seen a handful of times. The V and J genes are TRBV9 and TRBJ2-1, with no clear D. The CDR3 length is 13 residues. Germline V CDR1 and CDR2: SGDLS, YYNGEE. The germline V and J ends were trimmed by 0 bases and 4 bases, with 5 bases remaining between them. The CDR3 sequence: CASSVGEYNEQFF. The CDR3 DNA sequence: TGTGCCAGCAGCGTAGGGGAATACAATGAGCAGTTCTTC.

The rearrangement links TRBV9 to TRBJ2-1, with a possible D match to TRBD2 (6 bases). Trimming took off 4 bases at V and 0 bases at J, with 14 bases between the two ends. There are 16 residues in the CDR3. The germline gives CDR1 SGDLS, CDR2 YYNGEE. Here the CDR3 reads CASSPPSGSSYNEQFF. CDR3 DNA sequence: TGTGCCAGCAGCCCTCCCTCCGGGAGCTCCTACAATGAGCAGTTCTTC.

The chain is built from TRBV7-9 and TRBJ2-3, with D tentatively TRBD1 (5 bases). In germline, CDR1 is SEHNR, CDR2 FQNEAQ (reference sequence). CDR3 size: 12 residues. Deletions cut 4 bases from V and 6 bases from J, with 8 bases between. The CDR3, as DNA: TGTGCCAGCAGCTGGACATTGGATACGCAGTATTTT. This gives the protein CASSWTLDTQYF.

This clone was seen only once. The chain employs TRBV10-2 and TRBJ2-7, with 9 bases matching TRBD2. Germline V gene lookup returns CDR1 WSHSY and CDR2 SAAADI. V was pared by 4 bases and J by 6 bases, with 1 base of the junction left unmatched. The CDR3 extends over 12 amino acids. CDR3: CASSASGAEQYF. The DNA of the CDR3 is TGCGCCAGCAGTGCTAGCGGGGCCGAGCAGTACTTC.

The CDR3 DNA reads as TGTGCCAGCAGCTTAGGCGGTGGTAACACTGAAGCTTTCTTT. It codes for CASSLGGGNTEAFF. The chain joins TRBV7-8 to TRBJ1-1; D gene ambiguous. Trimming shortened V by 1 base and J by 2 bases, and 8 bases separated the two germline ends. Germline lookup yields CDR1 SGHVS and CDR2 FQNEAQ. The CDR3 covers 14 residues.

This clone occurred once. The CDR3 sequence is CASNPGQGFVGDTEAFF. In nucleotides, the CDR3 is TGTGCCAGCAACCCGGGACAGGGTTTTGTGGGGGACACTGAAGCTTTCTTT. The V gene is TRBV2, the J gene TRBJ1-1, with 9 bases that match TRBD1. V lost 7 bases, J lost 3 bases, and 15 bases stayed unmatched. This CDR3 spans 17 amino acids. CDR1 is SNHLY, CDR2 FYNNEI, per germline.

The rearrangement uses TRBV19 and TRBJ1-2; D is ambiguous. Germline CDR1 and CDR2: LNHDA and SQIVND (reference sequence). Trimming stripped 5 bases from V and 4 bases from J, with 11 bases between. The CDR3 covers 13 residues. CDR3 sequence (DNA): TGTGCCAGTAGTCTACAGACCCTCTATGGCTACACCTTC. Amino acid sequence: CASSLQTLYGYTF.

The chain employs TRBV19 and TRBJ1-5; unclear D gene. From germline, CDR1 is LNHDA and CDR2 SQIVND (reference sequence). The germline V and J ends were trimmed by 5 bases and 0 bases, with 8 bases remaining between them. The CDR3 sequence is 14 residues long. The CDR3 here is CASSRGYSNQPQHF. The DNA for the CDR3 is TGTGCCAGTAGTCGGGGATATAGCAATCAGCCCCAGCATTTT.

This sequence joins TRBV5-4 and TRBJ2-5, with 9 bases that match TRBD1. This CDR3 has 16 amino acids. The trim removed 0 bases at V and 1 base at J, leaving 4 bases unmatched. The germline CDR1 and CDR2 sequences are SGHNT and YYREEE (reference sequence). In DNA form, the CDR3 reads TGTGCCAGCAGCTTGGGACAGGGGGTCGGCCAAGAGACCCAGTACTTC. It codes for CASSLGQGVGQETQYF.

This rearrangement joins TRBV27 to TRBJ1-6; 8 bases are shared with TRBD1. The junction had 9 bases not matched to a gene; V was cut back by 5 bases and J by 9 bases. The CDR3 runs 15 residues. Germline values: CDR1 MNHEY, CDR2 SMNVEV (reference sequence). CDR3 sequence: CASSPSRGHLSPLHF. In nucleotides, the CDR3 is TGTGCCAGCAGTCCATCCAGGGGGCACCTTTCACCCCTCCACTTT.

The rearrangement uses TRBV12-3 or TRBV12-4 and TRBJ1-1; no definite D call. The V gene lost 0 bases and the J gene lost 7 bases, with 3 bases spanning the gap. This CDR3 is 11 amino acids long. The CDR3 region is CASSLASEAFF. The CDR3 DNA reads TGTGCCAGCAGTTTAGCGAGTGAAGCTTTCTTT.

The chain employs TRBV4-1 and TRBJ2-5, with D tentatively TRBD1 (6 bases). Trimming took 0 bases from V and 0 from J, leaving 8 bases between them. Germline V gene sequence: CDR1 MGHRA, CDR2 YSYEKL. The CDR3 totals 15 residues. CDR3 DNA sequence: TGCGCCAGCAGCCAAGATGCAGGGGACCAAGAGACCCAGTACTTC. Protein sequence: CASSQDAGDQETQYF.

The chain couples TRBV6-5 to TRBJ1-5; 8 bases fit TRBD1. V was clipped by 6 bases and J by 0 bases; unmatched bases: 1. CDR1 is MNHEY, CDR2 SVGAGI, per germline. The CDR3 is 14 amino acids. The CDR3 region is CASRQGDSNQPQHF. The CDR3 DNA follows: TGTGCCAGCAGACAGGGGGATAGCAATCAGCCCCAGCATTTT.

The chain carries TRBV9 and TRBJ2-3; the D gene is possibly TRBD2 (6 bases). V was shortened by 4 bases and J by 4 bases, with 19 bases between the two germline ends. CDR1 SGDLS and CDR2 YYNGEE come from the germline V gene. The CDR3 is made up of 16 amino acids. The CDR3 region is CASSPPGGVAADTQYF. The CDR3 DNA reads TGTGCCAGCAGCCCACCCGGAGGGGTAGCAGCAGATACGCAGTATTTT.